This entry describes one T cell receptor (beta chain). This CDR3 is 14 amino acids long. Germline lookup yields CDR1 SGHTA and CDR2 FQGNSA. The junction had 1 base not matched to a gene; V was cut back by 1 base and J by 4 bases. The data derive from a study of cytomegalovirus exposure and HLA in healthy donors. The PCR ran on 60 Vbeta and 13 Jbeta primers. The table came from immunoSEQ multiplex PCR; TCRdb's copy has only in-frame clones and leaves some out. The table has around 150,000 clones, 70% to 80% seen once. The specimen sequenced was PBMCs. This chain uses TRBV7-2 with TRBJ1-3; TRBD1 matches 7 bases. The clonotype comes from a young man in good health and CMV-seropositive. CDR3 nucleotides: TGTGCCAGCAGCTTAGGACAGGGAGGAAACACCATATATTTT. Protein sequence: CASSLGQGGNTIYF.